This T cell receptor (beta chain) was profiled in a study of control samples from healthy donors and cancer patients. Method: immunoSEQ multiplex PCR; TCRdb's copy keeps in-frame clones and lacks some. The sample lists approximately 120,000 clones; 80% to 90% were seen once. The length of the CDR3 is 14 residues. V lost 6 bases to trimming and J lost 8 bases, with 19 bases between them. Germline CDR1 is SNHLY and CDR2 is FYNNEI. This clone occurred a few times. The J gene is TRBJ1-1, the V gene TRBV2, with a tentative D call TRBD1 (5 bases). Source material: blood. The receptor's source is a man between 40 and 49 years old in good health. The CDR3 DNA follows: TGTGCCAGCAGCGTAGAGGGCAGGGCATCCGAAGCTTTCTTT. This codes for CASSVEGRASEAFF.